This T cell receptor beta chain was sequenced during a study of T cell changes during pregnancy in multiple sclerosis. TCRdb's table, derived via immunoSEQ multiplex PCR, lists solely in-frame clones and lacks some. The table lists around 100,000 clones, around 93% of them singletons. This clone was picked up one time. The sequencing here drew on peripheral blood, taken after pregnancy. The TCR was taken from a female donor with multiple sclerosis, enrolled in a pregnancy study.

The CDR3 sequence: CASNSGQALNSPLHF. The DNA of the CDR3 is TGTGCCAGCAACTCCGGCCAGGCCCTCAATTCACCCCTCCACTTT. The chain joins TRBV28 to TRBJ1-6; no firm D call. The CDR3 has 15 amino acids. The V gene's germline CDR1 is MDHEN and CDR2 SYDVKM. The ends were cut back, 7 bases at V and 7 bases at J, with 17 bases in the middle.